These 10 T cell receptor beta chains were sequenced from one sample in a study of blood T cell repertoires in COVID-19 (dated by TCRdb to the early 2020s). Library method: the immunoSEQ multiplex PCR assay. The clones in this table, taken by TCRdb from immuneACCESS, are in-frame only. Not every clone is retained; where verified, under half of the shortfall comes from an unresolved V gene, and the cause of the rest is unknown. This sample holds around 230,000 clones; roughly 85% were observed only once. The ten largest make up about 5.1% of the sample. Sequenced sample: peripheral blood. These receptors were taken from a man in his fifties or sixties with COVID-19, enrolled during active disease.

The rearrangement uses TRBV10-3 and TRBJ2-7, with D hard to call. The V and J ends lost 0 bases and 4 bases respectively, with 10 bases between them. The CDR3 loop spans 14 amino acids. Germline V lookup: CDR1 ENHRY, CDR2 SYGVKD. This chain's CDR3 is CAISESTQSYEQYF. The CDR3 nucleotides read TGTGCCATCAGTGAGTCGACACAAAGTTACGAGCAGTACTTC.

The rearrangement uses TRBV5-4 and TRBJ2-5; D gene ambiguous. This CDR3 has 13 amino acids. Germline V gene lookup returns CDR1 SGHNT and CDR2 YYREEE (reference sequence). V lost 6 bases and J 5 bases, leaving 14 bases between the germline ends. The CDR3 sequence: CASTTGSRETQYF. In DNA form, the CDR3 reads TGTGCCAGCACCACCGGGTCGCGGGAGACCCAGTACTTC.

This chain connects TRBV28 to TRBJ2-7; D remains unclear. V lost 4 bases and J 5 bases, leaving 15 bases between the germline ends. CDR1 and CDR2 (germline): MDHEN, SYDVKM. CDR3 length equals 14 residues. The CDR3 protein is CASSSTLRHDEQYF. CDR3 coding DNA: TGTGCCAGCAGTTCAACACTCCGACACGACGAGCAGTACTTC.

J is TRBJ2-7 and V is TRBV6-5; no clear D. Between the trimmed V and J ends, which lost 4 bases and 7 bases, there was a span of 11 bases. This CDR3 is built from 12 residues. Germline V gene lookup returns CDR1 MNHEY and CDR2 SVGAGI. CDR3 loop: CASSSTLLEQYF. CDR3 nucleotides: TGTGCCAGCAGTTCGACACTGTTGGAGCAGTACTTC.

The CDR3 reads CASKDRGVYGYTF. The CDR3 coding sequence is TGTGCCAGTAAAGACAGGGGTGTCTATGGCTACACCTTC. This sequence joins TRBV4-2 and TRBJ1-2; TRBD1 agrees at 8 bases. The CDR3 has 13 residues. V gave up 9 bases and J gave up 4 bases; unmatched junction bases: 7. Germline values: CDR1 LGHNA, CDR2 YNFKEQ.

CDR3 residues: CASSWRPYQETQYF. The CDR3 nucleotides read TGCGCCAGCAGCTGGAGACCTTACCAAGAGACCCAGTACTTC. The chain links TRBV5-1 to TRBJ2-5; D unclear. The CDR3 covers 14 residues. V was cut by 3 bases and J by 0 bases, with 9 bases left in between. The germline gives CDR1 SGHRS, CDR2 YFSETQ.

This chain uses TRBV7-9 with TRBJ1-1; TRBD1 matches at 7 bases. Per germline, CDR1 SEHNR and CDR2 FQNEAQ (reference sequence). The CDR3 has 15 residues. The junction had 5 bases not matched to a gene; V was cut back by 3 bases and J by 1 base. CDR3 sequence: CASSLGDRKNTEAFF. In DNA, the CDR3 is TGTGCCAGCAGCTTGGGGGACAGAAAGAACACTGAAGCTTTCTTT. The full variable domain, its missing parts supplied by reference TRBV7-9 and TRBJ1-1, is DTGVSQNPRHKITKRGQNVTFRCDPISEHNRLYWYRQTLGQGPEFLTYFQNEAQLEKSRLLSDRFSAERPKGSFSTLEIQRTEQGDSAMYLCASSLGDRKNTEAFFGQGTRLTVV.

The genes are TRBV21-1 and TRBJ2-7; the table assigns TRBD1, which was not confirmed against the DNA. TRBV21-1 is listed as a pseudogene. The CDR3 loop spans 14 amino acids. CDR3 amino acids: CASSAPGDSYEQYF. CDR3 nucleotides: TGTGCCAGCAGCGCCCCTGGGGACAGCTACGAGCAGTACTTC.

The chain joins TRBV11-3 to TRBJ2-1; TRBD2 matches at 7 bases. The CDR3 is 17 residues long. With V trimmed by 1 base and J by 0 bases, 6 bases remained unmatched. The germline gives CDR1 SGHNT, CDR2 YENEEA. As DNA, the CDR3 is TGTGCCAGCAGCTTAGCGGGAGGATCCAGCTCCTACAATGAGCAGTTCTTC. Its protein is CASSLAGGSSSYNEQFF.

This sequence joins TRBV29-1 and TRBJ2-1, with TRBD1 as a possible D gene (6 bases). Germline V gene sequence: CDR1 SQVTM, CDR2 ANQGSEA. The CDR3 is made up of 15 amino acids. The V end lost 0 bases, the J end lost 2 bases, and 11 bases lay between the germline ends. This CDR3 reads CSVEEDSRAYNEQFF. The CDR3, as DNA: TGCAGCGTTGAAGAGGACAGTCGCGCCTACAATGAGCAGTTCTTC.